These 25 T cell receptor beta chains originate from one sample sequenced in a study of T cells in Graves' hyperthyroidism and ophthalmopathy. Amplification yielded TCR beta CDR3 regions, with RNA transcripts as the source. Researchers ran a first-round RT-PCR on the TCR CDR3 using the HTBI primer set. One entry per CDR3 protein results from TCRdb running MiXCR on the multiplex PCR reads. The sample comprises around 370,000 distinct CDR3 sequences, approximately 18% of which are singletons, and over 35% rests with the top ten. Sequencing was performed on blood. Source of these receptors: a man in his late teens or twenties with Graves' ophthalmopathy.

As concerns this clonotype: With a far larger clone one base away, a read error is the likely cause. This chain links TRBV7-3 with TRBJ2-7, with TRBD2 as a possible D gene (7 bases). Trimming removed 5 bases at V and 3 bases at J, with 11 bases between. Germline V CDR1 and CDR2: SGHTA, FQGTGA. The CDR3 spans 13 residues. CDR3 residues: CASSIGGDYEQYF. CDR3 coding DNA: TGTGCCAGCAGCATAGGGGGGGACTACGAGCAGTACTTC.

The CDR3 region is CASSPRGLTYEQYF. The DNA for the CDR3 is TGTGCCAGCAGCCCACGGGGCCTGACCTACGAGCAGTACTTC. This chain joins TRBV11-2 and TRBJ2-7; D is perhaps TRBD1 or TRBD2 (5 bases each). Germline loops: CDR1 SGHAT, CDR2 FQNNGV. The CDR3 is 14 amino acids. V was cut by 5 bases and J by 2 bases, with 13 bases left in between.

CDR3 residues: CASSPPLRGGGEQFF. In nucleotides, the CDR3 is TGTGCCAGCTCACCACCGCTGCGGGGGGGGGGTGAGCAGTTCTTC. The chain has TRBV2 and TRBJ2-1; 9 nucleotides match TRBD2. Germline V gene data show CDR1 as SNHLY and CDR2 as FYNNEI. J gave up 9 bases and V 8 bases, and 14 bases lay outside the gene matches. The CDR3 is made up of 15 amino acids.

The CDR3 region has the DNA TGCAGCGTTGAAGGGAACAGGGTGGGAGCTTTCTTT. Its protein product is CSVEGNRVGAFF. V and J are TRBV29-1 and TRBJ1-1, with D perhaps matching TRBD1 (6 bases). V lost 1 base and J lost 10, with 13 bases in between. The germline gives CDR1 SQVTM, CDR2 ANQGSEA. This CDR3 is built from 12 residues.

The rearrangement links TRBV12-3 or TRBV12-4 to TRBJ2-5; tentative D call: TRBD2 (6 bases). CDR3 length: 14 residues. Trimming removed 5 bases from V and 0 bases from J, with 10 bases in between. This chain's CDR3 is CASSGAGYQETQYF. CDR3 bases: TGTGCCAGCAGTGGGGCGGGGTACCAAGAGACCCAGTACTTC.

In this sample, this clonotype turned up many times. J is TRBJ2-1 and V is TRBV2; perhaps TRBD2 as D (6 bases). This CDR3 is 14 amino acids long. Trimming stripped 1 base from V and 2 bases from J, with 6 bases between. Germline V lookup: CDR1 SNHLY, CDR2 FYNNEI. In nucleotides, the CDR3 is TGTGCCAGCAGTGAAGGACTAGCCTACAATGAGCAGTTCTTC. It codes for CASSEGLAYNEQFF.

The chain recombines TRBV2 with TRBJ2-5, with 9 bases fitting TRBD2. The junction had 4 bases not matched to a gene; V was cut back by 4 bases and J by 1 base. Germline CDR1 is SNHLY and CDR2 is FYNNEI. The CDR3 has 15 amino acids. The CDR3 nucleotides read TGTGCCAGCAGTGGGGGTAGCGGGGGCCAAGAGACCCAGTACTTC. It specifies CASSGGSGGQETQYF.

This clonotype turned up a few times. A clone one base away is much larger, so this may be a read error. The chain is built from TRBV28 and TRBJ1-5, with D tentatively TRBD1 (5 bases). V was pared by 10 bases and J by 2 bases, with 18 bases between. The CDR3 runs to 15 residues. The germline V gene encodes CDR1 MDHEN and CDR2 SYDVKM. As DNA, the CDR3 is TGTGCCAACAGCCGCCGTGGGGGAGGCAATCAGCCCCAGCATTTT. Amino acids: CANSRRGGGNQPQHF.

This clonotype was recorded a few times. CDR3 amino acids: CASSESPGLRETQYF. The DNA of the CDR3 is TGCGCCAGCAGTGAGTCGCCAGGTCTACGAGAGACCCAGTACTTC. This sequence joins TRBV10-2 and TRBJ2-5; D unresolved. The CDR3 is made up of 15 amino acids. Trimming shortened V by 0 bases and J by 4 bases, and 12 bases separated the two germline ends. Germline values: CDR1 WSHSY, CDR2 SAAADI.

This chain joins TRBV7-9 and TRBJ2-1, with TRBD1 matching 8 bases. Germline trimming cut 5 bases from V and 7 bases from J; bases unmatched to any gene: 10. The CDR3 covers 15 residues. Germline V gene data show CDR1 as SEHNR and CDR2 as FQNEAQ (reference sequence). CDR3 bases: TGTGCCAGCAGCGCAGGACAGGGTTTTTTTAATGAGCAGTTCTTC. Translated: CASSAGQGFFNEQFF.

This clonotype was counted many times. The chain couples TRBV6-2 or TRBV6-3 to TRBJ2-7, with TRBD1 matching over 10 bases. Germline values: CDR1 MNHEY, CDR2 SVGEGT. This CDR3 comprises 13 residues. The junction had 3 bases not matched to a gene; V was cut back by 10 bases and J by 0 bases. CDR3 bases: TGTGCCACCCGGACAGGGGGCTCCTACGAGCAGTACTTC. It encodes CATRTGGSYEQYF.

At least ten counts were recorded for this clonotype. The CDR3 loop reads CASSQALRAPGELFF. The CDR3 nucleotides are TGCGCCAGCAGCCAAGCGTTGAGGGCGCCCGGGGAGCTGTTTTTT. This rearrangement joins TRBV4-1 to TRBJ2-2; D might be TRBD2 (5 bases). Trimming shortened V by 1 base and J by 6 bases, and 12 bases separated the two germline ends. Germline lookup yields CDR1 MGHRA and CDR2 YSYEKL. The CDR3 has 15 amino acids.

This clonotype was observed a few times. The genes are TRBV19 and TRBJ2-3, with TRBD2 identical over 7 bases. The germline CDR1 and CDR2 sequences are LNHDA and SQIVND (reference sequence). Unmatched junction bases numbered 4, after V lost 6 bases and J lost 1 base. This CDR3 has 14 residues. The CDR3 DNA reads as TGTGCCAGTAGGGCGGGGGACCGCACAGATACGCAGTATTTT. It codes for CASRAGDRTDTQYF.

The J gene is TRBJ2-1, the V gene TRBV7-9; D is unresolved. The CDR3 is 13 amino acids. V lost 4 bases and J 4 bases, leaving 8 bases between the germline ends. Germline lookup yields CDR1 SEHNR and CDR2 FQNEAQ (reference sequence). CDR3 loop: CASSSADYNEQFF. DNA for the CDR3: TGTGCCAGCAGCTCGGCGGATTACAATGAGCAGTTCTTC.

The table lists this clonotype with many counts. This rearrangement joins TRBV24-1 to TRBJ2-5; 9 positions agree with TRBD1. The V gene end was trimmed by 6 bases and the J gene end by 2 bases; junction bases not matched to a gene: 3. CDR3 length: 14 amino acids. CDR1 KGHDR and CDR2 SFDVKD come from the germline V gene. Here the CDR3 DNA reads TGTGCCACCAGTACAGGGGGCTTTCAAGAGACCCAGTACTTC. Amino acid sequence: CATSTGGFQETQYF.

CDR3: CASSFVRTSGRYLYEQYF. CDR3 DNA: TGTGCCAGCAGTTTTGTCCGGACTAGCGGGAGGTACCTCTACGAGCAGTACTTC. The rearrangement uses TRBV28 and TRBJ2-7, with 14 positions matching TRBD2. The V segment lost 3 bases and the J segment 3 bases; nucleotides outside the gene matches: 10. The CDR3 totals 18 residues. Germline-derived CDR1 and CDR2 are MDHEN and SYDVKM.

The rearrangement links TRBV6-9 to TRBJ2-7; possible D gene TRBD2, 6 bases. This CDR3 has 15 residues. Between the trimmed V and J ends, which lost 4 bases and 7 bases, there was a span of 20 bases. Germline values: CDR1 MNHGY, CDR2 SVAAGI. The chain's CDR3 is CASSFSLGGGMEQYF. CDR3 nucleotides: TGTGCCAGCAGTTTCTCCCTGGGAGGAGGGATGGAGCAGTACTTC.

The count of this clonotype is one. The chain links TRBV4-2 to TRBJ2-1; TRBD2 agrees at 9 bases. CDR1 is LGHNA, CDR2 YNFKEQ, per germline. J lost 7 bases, V lost 0 bases, and 10 bases had no gene match. The CDR3 runs 17 residues. CDR3 bases: TGTGCCAGCAGCCAAGATCCGGTTAGCGGGGGAGGTAATGAGCAGTTCTTC. It translates to CASSQDPVSGGGNEQFF.

In this sample, this clonotype turned up many times. This chain joins TRBV6-1 and TRBJ2-1; TRBD2 matches 11 bases. CDR3 length equals 12 residues. Germline lookup yields CDR1 MNHNS and CDR2 SASEGT. V dropped 7 bases and J dropped 12; count of bases not matched to a gene: 5. CDR3 coding DNA: TGTGCCAGCAAGAAGACTAGCGGGGTGCAGTTCTTC. The encoded protein is CASKKTSGVQFF.

The CDR3 nucleotides are TGCAGTGCCCAGAGGGGGAACACAGATACGCAGTATTTT. The encoded protein is CSAQRGNTDTQYF. The genes are TRBV20-1 and TRBJ2-3; TRBD1 might be the D (6 bases). The V and J ends lost 6 bases and 2 bases respectively, with 12 bases between them. The CDR3 sequence is 13 residues long. Germline CDR1 reads DFQATT; CDR2 reads SNEGSKA (reference sequence).

This clonotype occurred many times. V is TRBV2 and J is TRBJ2-3; no clear D gene. Trimming stripped 8 bases from V and 6 bases from J, with 15 bases between. The CDR3 has 13 amino acids. Per germline, CDR1 SNHLY and CDR2 FYNNEI. The CDR3 loop is CASRPSFPDTQYF. The CDR3 DNA reads TGTGCCAGCCGCCCTTCCTTCCCGGATACGCAGTATTTT.

In this sample, this clonotype turned up many times. The chain joins TRBV20-1 to TRBJ1-1; 7 nucleotides line up with TRBD1. Germline CDR1 is DFQATT and CDR2 is SNEGSKA (reference sequence). J lost 3 bases, V lost 0 bases, and 10 bases had no gene match. This CDR3 spans 16 amino acids. The CDR3 DNA reads TGCAGTGCTAGAGAATTGGGAAGGGGGCGGGACACTGAAGCTTTCTTT. Translating gives CSARELGRGRDTEAFF.

This clonotype was recorded many times. The CDR3 coding sequence is TGTGCCAGCAGCCGTTCAGAGGAGATATACAGCAATCAGCCCCAGCATTTT. It codes for CASSRSEEIYSNQPQHF. This rearrangement joins TRBV7-9 to TRBJ1-5; unclear D gene. Germline-derived CDR1 and CDR2 are SEHNR and FQNEAQ (reference sequence). V lost 5 bases and J lost 1, with 18 bases in between. There are 17 residues in the CDR3. The full variable domain, rest sourced from reference TRBV7-9 and TRBJ1-5, is DTGVSQNPRHKITKRGQNVTFRCDPISEHNRLYWYRQTLGQGPEFLTYFQNEAQLEKSRLLSDRFSAERPKGSFSTLEIQRTEQGDSAMYLCASSRSEEIYSNQPQHFGDGTRLSIL.

This clonotype was picked up a small number of times. CDR3 in DNA: TGTGCCAGCAGTTACTCGGCAGGGAGGGAGCAGTACTTC. It translates to CASSYSAGREQYF. This chain uses TRBV6-6 with TRBJ2-7; weak D call: TRBD2 (6 bases). V was shortened by 0 bases and J by 7 bases, with 10 bases between the two germline ends. This CDR3 has 13 residues. Germline V CDR1 and CDR2: MNHNY, SVGAGI (reference sequence).

The genes are TRBV6-1 and TRBJ2-5; no clear D. CDR3 length equals 15 residues. Germline V gene lookup returns CDR1 MNHNS and CDR2 SASEGT. The ends were cut back, 2 bases at V and 5 bases at J, with 15 bases in the middle. In DNA, the CDR3 is TGTGCCAGCAGTGAAAGGGCTAGTGGTAGTGAGACCCAGTACTTC. It specifies CASSERASGSETQYF.